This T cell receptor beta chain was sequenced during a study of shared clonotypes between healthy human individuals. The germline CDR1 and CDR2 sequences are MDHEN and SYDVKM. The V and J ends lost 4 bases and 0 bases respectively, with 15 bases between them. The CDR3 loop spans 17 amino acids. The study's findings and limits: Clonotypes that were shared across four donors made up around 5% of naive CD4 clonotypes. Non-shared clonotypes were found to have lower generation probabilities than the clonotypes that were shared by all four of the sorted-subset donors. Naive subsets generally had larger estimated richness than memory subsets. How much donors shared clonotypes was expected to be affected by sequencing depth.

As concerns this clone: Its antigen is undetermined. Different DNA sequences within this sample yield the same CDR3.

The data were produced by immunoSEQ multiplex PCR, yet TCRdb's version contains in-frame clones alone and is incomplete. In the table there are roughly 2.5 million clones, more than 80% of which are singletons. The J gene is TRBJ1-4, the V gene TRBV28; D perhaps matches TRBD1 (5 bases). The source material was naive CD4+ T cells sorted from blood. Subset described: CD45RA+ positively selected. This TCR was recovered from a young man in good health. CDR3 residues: CASSSGSLGATNEKLFF. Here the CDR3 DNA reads TGTGCCAGCAGTTCGGGCTCGTTGGGGGCAACTAATGAAAAACTGTTTTTT.